The clone carrying this T cell receptor (beta chain) was detected many times. The antigen is unknown. MiXCR was run by TCRdb on the 5' RACE reads, yielding one entry per CDR3 protein. The data show some 70,000 distinct CDR3 sequences, with about 5% seen just once and about 2.2% held by the top ten. The sample comes from a study of CD8 T cells in ankylosing spondylitis. Findings of the study overall: Significant enrichment of disease-linked clones was reportedly seen in matched ankylosing spondylitis synovial fluid.

CDR1 is DFQATT and CDR2 is SNEGSKA in the germline V gene (reference sequence). V lost 6 bases, J lost 0 bases, and 7 bases stayed unmatched. The CDR3 has 14 amino acids. J is TRBJ2-5 and V is TRBV20-1; TRBD2 agrees at 7 bases. The TCR was taken from a male donor with ankylosing spondylitis or in good health (not recorded which). Input material: blood, either unsorted or a sorted T cell fraction (not recorded which). The CDR3 DNA reads as TGCAGTGCCCGTTCGGGGGGACACCAAGAGACCCAGTACTTC. Amino acid sequence: CSARSGGHQETQYF.